The 22 T cell receptor beta chains below come from one sample, sequenced in a study of siplizumab effects on memory and regulatory T cells. Sequencing was performed with immunoSEQ multiplex PCR; in TCRdb, only in-frame clones are kept and a portion is missing. Seen here are 80,000 to 95,000 clones, approximately 95% observed once, and the top ten hold around a sixth. The specimen sequenced was CD8+ T cells sorted from blood. These receptors all come from a human donor in good health.

The gene calls are TRBV13 and TRBJ2-5; 14 nucleotides agree with TRBD2. The junction had 10 bases not matched to a gene; V was cut back by 5 bases and J by 2 bases. CDR1 and CDR2 (germline): PRHDT, FYEKMQ (reference sequence). The CDR3 consists of 18 residues. The CDR3 sequence is CASSPRGGLAGEQETQYF. DNA of the CDR3: TGTGCCAGCAGCCCAAGAGGGGGACTAGCGGGAGAGCAAGAGACCCAGTACTTC.

This clone is medium-sized (0.01 to 0.1%) by share. Other DNA sequences in the same sample also yield this CDR3. V usage is TRBV5-1 and J usage is TRBJ2-2, with D tentatively TRBD2 (6 bases). This CDR3 comprises 14 residues. V lost 2 bases, J lost 8 bases, and 13 bases lay in between. The germline gives CDR1 SGHRS, CDR2 YFSETQ. The CDR3 DNA is TGCGCCAGCAGCTTTGGGGGGTCTTCGGGGGAGCTGTTTTTT. Encoded protein: CASSFGGSSGELFF.

The gene calls are TRBV11-2 and TRBJ2-3, with D perhaps matching TRBD1 or TRBD2 (6 bases each). Germline CDR1 is SGHAT and CDR2 is FQNNGV. The V end was cut by 7 bases, the J end by 2 bases, with 28 bases between. CDR3 length: 19 residues. CDR3 coding DNA: TGTGCCAGCACCAATTTAGAATCACAGAGGGGGGCTTACACAGATACGCAGTATTTT. It is translated as CASTNLESQRGAYTDTQYF.

The V call is TRBV2, the J call TRBJ1-2; unclear D gene. The V end was cut by 6 bases, the J end by 2 bases, with 13 bases between. In germline, CDR1 is SNHLY, CDR2 FYNNEI. This CDR3 contains 14 residues. The CDR3 protein is CASSVLKGNYGYTF. As DNA, the CDR3 is TGTGCCAGCAGCGTCCTGAAAGGGAACTATGGCTACACCTTC.

The chain employs TRBV29-1 and TRBJ2-6, with D possibly being TRBD1 (6 bases). The CDR3 contains 16 residues. Germline-derived CDR1 and CDR2 are SQVTM and ANQGSEA. V was trimmed by 4 bases and J by 0 bases, leaving 13 bases between them. CDR3 in DNA: TGCAGCGTTGTTTACAGGGACCACTCTGGGGCCAACGTCCTGACTTTC. Protein sequence: CSVVYRDHSGANVLTF.

This clone has a single count. This chain connects TRBV5-1 to TRBJ2-3; TRBD2 matches at 13 bases. This CDR3 is 19 amino acids long. Germline V CDR1 and CDR2: SGHRS, YFSETQ. Trimming took 0 bases from V and 5 from J; bases not matched to a gene: 12. CDR3: CASSLGWTSGSSSGDTQYF. The CDR3 coding sequence is TGCGCCAGCAGCTTGGGGTGGACTAGCGGGAGTAGTTCAGGAGATACGCAGTATTTT. The whole variable domain, remainder taken from reference TRBV5-1 and TRBJ2-3, is KAGVTQTPRYLIKTRGQQVTLSCSPISGHRSVSWYQQTPGQGLQFLFEYFSETQRNKGNFPGRFSGRQFSNSRSEMNVSTLELGDSALYLCASSLGWTSGSSSGDTQYFGPGTRLTVL.

V is TRBV19 and J is TRBJ2-5; tentative D call: TRBD2 (5 bases). Germline CDR1 is LNHDA and CDR2 is SQIVND (reference sequence). Trimming cost V 1 base and J 4 bases, with 10 bases left between them. The CDR3 covers 14 residues. Here the CDR3 DNA reads TGTGCCAGTAGTATAGTAACTAGTCCAGAGACCCAGTACTTC. Protein product: CASSIVTSPETQYF. The complete variable domain, with remaining parts taken from reference TRBV19 and TRBJ2-5, reads DGGITQSPKYLFRKEGQNVTLSCEQNLNHDAMYWYRQDPGQGLRLIYYSQIVNDFQKGDIAEGYSVSREKKESFPLTVTSAQKNPTAFYLCASSIVTSPETQYFGPGTRLLVL.

This clone was seen once. V usage is TRBV29-1 and J usage is TRBJ2-1; D perhaps matches TRBD2 (5 bases). The germline V gene has CDR1 SQVTM and CDR2 ANQGSEA. The CDR3 runs to 14 residues. V was trimmed by 7 bases and J by 5 bases, leaving 18 bases between them. In nucleotides, the CDR3 is TGCAGCGCATTAAGCGGTAAGGGAGACAATGAGCAGTTCTTC. Translated, it gives CSALSGKGDNEQFF.

The rearrangement joins TRBV19 to TRBJ1-1; 8 nucleotides line up with TRBD1. The trim removed 5 bases at V and 0 bases at J, leaving 2 bases unmatched. The CDR3 has 14 residues. CDR1 and CDR2 from the germline V gene are LNHDA and SQIVND (reference sequence). This chain's CDR3 is CASSGQGMNTEAFF. The CDR3 DNA follows: TGTGCCAGTAGTGGACAGGGAATGAACACTGAAGCTTTCTTT.

CDR3 sequence reads: CASSLTGQPETQYF. In DNA, the CDR3 is TGTGCCAGCAGCTTAACTGGACAGCCAGAGACCCAGTACTTC. The chain has TRBV11-2 and TRBJ2-5, with a tentative D call TRBD1 (6 bases). CDR1 and CDR2 from the germline V gene are SGHAT and FQNNGV. This CDR3 contains 14 residues. The ends were cut back, 2 bases at V and 4 bases at J, with 11 bases in the middle.

As to this clone: The germline gene is not matched at one end of the junction; a read error may be the cause. This CDR3 is also generated by other DNA sequences in the sample. The chain joins TRBV11-2 to TRBJ1-1; D ambiguous. The CDR3 is 15 amino acids. CDR1 and CDR2 from the germline V gene are SGHAT and FQNNGV. The CDR3 is CASSPPEFRATEAFF. The CDR3 coding sequence is TGTGCCAGCAGCCCCCCCGAGTTCCGGGCGACCGAAGCCTTCTTT.

The rearrangement joins TRBV4-1 to TRBJ1-2, with TRBD1 matching 9 bases. This CDR3 has 15 amino acids. V lost 0 bases and J lost 5; bases outside the gene matches: 4. CDR1 MGHRA and CDR2 YSYEKL come from the germline V gene. DNA of the CDR3: TGCGCCAGCAGCCAAGAGGCGGGGACAGGGTATGGCTACACCTTC. It translates to CASSQEAGTGYGYTF.

The chain uses TRBV9 and TRBJ2-4; 11 bases map to TRBD2. Unmatched junction bases numbered 3, after V lost 3 bases and J lost 1 base. There are 16 residues in the CDR3. Germline V gene lookup returns CDR1 SGDLS and CDR2 YYNGEE. The CDR3 region has the DNA TGTGCCAGCAGCGCGACTAGCGGGAAGGCCAAAAACATTCAGTACTTC. Its protein is CASSATSGKAKNIQYF.

The rearrangement links TRBV11-2 to TRBJ1-1, with D tentatively TRBD1 (6 bases). CDR1 SGHAT and CDR2 FQNNGV come from the germline V gene. Deletions cut 1 base from V and 3 bases from J, with 15 bases between. The CDR3 totals 16 residues. CDR3 amino acids: CASSLASGGLYTEAFF. The DNA for the CDR3 is TGTGCCAGCAGCTTAGCATCGGGGGGGCTTTACACTGAAGCTTTCTTT. Drawing the rest from reference TRBV11-2 and TRBJ1-1, the complete variable domain is EAGVAQSPRYKIIEKRQSVAFWCNPISGHATLYWYQQILGQGPKLLIQFQNNGVVDDSQLPKDRFSAERLKGVDSTLKIQPAKLEDSAVYLCASSLASGGLYTEAFFGQGTRLTVV.

The V and J genes are TRBV27 and TRBJ2-2; the D is unclear. Per the germline V gene, CDR1 is MNHEY and CDR2 is SMNVEV (reference sequence). V was clipped by 6 bases and J by 2 bases, with 4 bases between them. The CDR3 spans 12 residues. CDR3 sequence: CASSSNTGELFF. CDR3 bases: TGTGCCAGCAGCTCAAACACCGGGGAGCTGTTTTTT.

The chain recombines TRBV7-9 with TRBJ2-7, with 9 bases lining up with TRBD1. The CDR3 is 15 residues long. Looked up from germline, CDR1 is SEHNR and CDR2 is FQNEAQ (reference sequence). V lost 5 bases and J lost 7; bases outside the gene matches: 12. CDR3 residues: CASSDRTGEPYEQYF. In DNA form, the CDR3 reads TGTGCCAGCAGCGACCGGACAGGGGAACCATATGAGCAGTACTTC.

The chain uses TRBV27 and TRBJ1-2; 10 bases match TRBD1. CDR1 is MNHEY and CDR2 is SMNVEV in the germline V gene (reference sequence). J lost 4 bases, V lost 5 bases, and 7 bases had no gene match. This CDR3 is 15 amino acids long. CDR3 amino acids: CASSPRTGGGYGYTF. Written as DNA, the CDR3 is TGTGCCAGCAGTCCCCGGACAGGGGGAGGCTATGGCTACACCTTC.

The chain joins TRBV9 to TRBJ2-2, with 13 bases that match TRBD2. From germline, CDR1 is SGDLS and CDR2 YYNGEE. The CDR3 has 20 amino acids. Germline trimming cut 3 bases from V and 0 bases from J; bases unmatched to any gene: 11. The CDR3 bases are TGTGCCAGCAGCGGAAACCCGGGACTAGCGGGAATAGCGAACACCGGGGAGCTGTTTTTT. Translated, it gives CASSGNPGLAGIANTGELFF.

This chain connects TRBV19 to TRBJ2-1; possible D gene TRBD2, 6 bases. The CDR3 extends over 15 amino acids. From germline, CDR1 is LNHDA and CDR2 SQIVND (reference sequence). Trimming cost V 1 base and J 7 bases, with 14 bases left between them. The CDR3 spells CASSIGGDFDNEQFF. The CDR3 DNA is TGTGCCAGTAGTATAGGGGGGGACTTCGATAATGAGCAGTTCTTC.

This sequence joins TRBV19 and TRBJ2-2, with D perhaps matching TRBD2 (6 bases). Trimming shortened V by 3 bases and J by 4 bases, and 12 bases separated the two germline ends. CDR3 length: 15 amino acids. Germline V gene lookup returns CDR1 LNHDA and CDR2 SQIVND (reference sequence). The CDR3 region is CASSIERAPTGELFF. The CDR3 DNA follows: TGTGCCAGTAGTATCGAGCGGGCACCCACCGGGGAGCTGTTTTTT.

V and J are TRBV9 and TRBJ2-3; 8 nucleotides match TRBD1. V lost 3 bases, J lost 0 bases, and 3 bases stayed unmatched. The germline V gene encodes CDR1 SGDLS and CDR2 YYNGEE. CDR3 length equals 15 residues. The CDR3 region is CASSARTGSTDTQYF. The CDR3 nucleotides are TGTGCCAGCAGCGCAAGGACAGGGAGCACAGATACGCAGTATTTT.

The chain is built from TRBV27 and TRBJ2-1; 10 bases fit TRBD1. V lost 3 bases and J lost 2; bases outside the gene matches: 13. The germline CDR1 and CDR2 sequences are MNHEY and SMNVEV (reference sequence). This CDR3 has 19 residues. The CDR3 is CASSFLLRSGTGAYNEQFF. The CDR3 DNA sequence: TGTGCCAGCAGTTTCCTTCTTAGATCCGGGACAGGGGCCTACAATGAGCAGTTCTTC.